Following are 28 T cell receptor beta chains from one sample sequenced in a study of cytomegalovirus exposure and HLA in healthy donors. Primers: 60 Vbeta forward and 13 Jbeta reverse. Generated by immunoSEQ multiplex PCR, the TCRdb table keeps only in-frame clones and is missing some. In the table there are about 110,000 clones, about 70% of which are singletons. Sequenced sample: PBMCs. Source of these receptors: a female donor in good health and CMV-seronegative.

The sample holds one count of this clone. The CDR3 sequence is CASSQVQDTQYF. For the CDR3, the DNA is TGTGCCAGCAGCCAAGTTCAAGATACGCAGTATTTT. The chain uses TRBV14 and TRBJ2-3, with no clear D. The CDR3 is 12 amino acids. Per the germline V gene, CDR1 is SGHDN and CDR2 is FVKESK. V gave up 1 base and J gave up 5 bases, with 4 bases separating them. The full variable domain, its missing parts supplied by reference TRBV14 and TRBJ2-3, is EAGVTQFPSHSVIEKGQTVTLRCDPISGHDNLYWYRRVMGKEIKFLLHFVKESKQDESGMPNNRFLAERTGGTYSTLKVQPAELEDSGVYFCASSQVQDTQYFGPGTRLTVL.

Here the CDR3 DNA reads TGTGCCAGCAGTTACGCAGACACGAACACCGGGGAGCTGTTTTTT. Translated: CASSYADTNTGELFF. V is TRBV6-5 and J is TRBJ2-2; no firm D call. The CDR3 is 15 residues long. Trimming stripped 2 bases from V and 0 bases from J, with 7 bases between. Germline CDR1 reads MNHEY; CDR2 reads SVGAGI.

The V call is TRBV11-2, the J call TRBJ2-3, with 7 bases that match TRBD2. Per germline, CDR1 SGHAT and CDR2 FQNNGV. The CDR3 contains 15 residues. J was trimmed by 5 bases and V by 6 bases; bases with no gene match: 11. This CDR3 reads CASRQRAGARDTQYF. Written as DNA, the CDR3 is TGTGCCAGCAGACAACGGGCGGGAGCAAGAGATACGCAGTATTTT.

The J gene is TRBJ2-1, the V gene TRBV5-4, with 9 bases aligning to TRBD2. The CDR3 length is 16 residues. V lost 2 bases to trimming and J lost 4 bases; unmatched junction nucleotides: 7. Germline V CDR1 and CDR2: SGHNT, YYREEE (reference sequence). CDR3 loop: CASSFPPGLAYNEQFF. As DNA, the CDR3 is TGTGCCAGCAGCTTTCCCCCGGGACTAGCTTACAATGAGCAGTTCTTC.

This chain joins TRBV11-3 and TRBJ2-5, with 10 bases aligning to TRBD2. This CDR3 is 17 amino acids long. Germline V lookup: CDR1 SGHNT, CDR2 YENEEA. Trimming took 2 bases from V and 5 from J; bases not matched to a gene: 11. The CDR3 protein is CASSLRSGRADPETQYF. Written as DNA, the CDR3 is TGTGCCAGCAGCTTACGGAGCGGGAGGGCCGATCCTGAGACCCAGTACTTC.

The gene calls are TRBV19 and TRBJ2-6, with 10 bases lining up with TRBD1. Germline V gene lookup returns CDR1 LNHDA and CDR2 SQIVND (reference sequence). There are 21 residues in the CDR3. With V trimmed by 0 bases and J by 0 bases, 11 bases remained unmatched. CDR3 loop: CASSIDLWPGTGDSGANVLTF. The DNA for the CDR3 is TGTGCCAGTAGTATAGATCTATGGCCCGGGACAGGGGACTCTGGGGCCAACGTCCTGACTTTC.

The rearrangement uses TRBV9 and TRBJ2-5; D is perhaps TRBD1 (6 bases). The germline V and J ends were trimmed by 4 bases and 1 base, with 14 bases remaining between them. Germline loops: CDR1 SGDLS, CDR2 YYNGEE. The length of the CDR3 is 15 residues. CDR3 amino acids: CASSYMGALQETQYF. CDR3 nucleotides: TGTGCCAGCAGCTATATGGGGGCCCTCCAAGAGACCCAGTACTTC.

This chain links TRBV10-1 with TRBJ2-5; TRBD2 agrees at 13 bases. Per the germline V gene, CDR1 is WNHNN and CDR2 is SYGVQD (reference sequence). This CDR3 comprises 19 residues. V shed 6 bases, J shed 1 base, and the junction held 14 bases outside the gene matches. The CDR3 DNA reads TGCGCCAGCAGATCCGGGACTAGCGGGATTCAAGGGGGCCAAGAGACCCAGTACTTC. This sequence encodes CASRSGTSGIQGGQETQYF.

This clone occurred a few times. The chain links TRBV19 to TRBJ2-1; weak D call: TRBD2 (6 bases). V dropped 0 bases and J dropped 5 bases, with 20 bases sitting between them. The CDR3 runs 18 residues. Germline CDR1 and CDR2: LNHDA and SQIVND (reference sequence). CDR3 nucleotides: TGTGCCAGTAGTATAGATAAACGGCGGCGGGGTTTCAACAATGAGCAGTTCTTC. Protein: CASSIDKRRRGFNNEQFF.

The CDR3 sequence: CASSADSEQYF. CDR3 DNA: TGTGCCAGCAGTGCCGACAGCGAGCAGTACTTC. The V and J genes are TRBV6-1 and TRBJ2-7; weak D call: TRBD1 (5 bases). CDR1 is MNHNS and CDR2 is SASEGT in the germline V gene. This CDR3 spans 11 amino acids. The germline V and J ends were trimmed by 4 bases and 6 bases, with 7 bases remaining between them.

The chain couples TRBV7-3 to TRBJ1-2, with 8 positions matching TRBD1. Germline CDR1 is SGHTA and CDR2 is FQGTGA. The V and J ends lost 5 bases and 7 bases, in that order; junction bases with no gene match: 12. The CDR3 runs to 15 residues. CDR3 protein: CASSPKGLDRGGYTF. The CDR3 DNA follows: TGTGCCAGCAGCCCAAAGGGGTTAGACAGGGGTGGCTACACCTTC.

This clone was seen once. The V gene is TRBV27, the J gene TRBJ2-3, with a tentative D call TRBD2 (6 bases). V lost 0 bases to trimming and J lost 2 bases, with 21 bases between them. This CDR3 comprises 19 residues. The germline CDR1 and CDR2 sequences are MNHEY and SMNVEV (reference sequence). The chain's CDR3 is CASSLSVTAGTGNTDTQYF. The CDR3 DNA sequence: TGTGCCAGCAGTTTATCGGTTACGGCGGGGACGGGAAACACAGATACGCAGTATTTT.

The chain couples TRBV19 to TRBJ2-7; D unresolved. CDR1 is LNHDA, CDR2 SQIVND, per germline (reference sequence). This CDR3 contains 15 residues. The ends were cut back, 7 bases at V and 0 bases at J, with 16 bases in the middle. In DNA, the CDR3 is TGTGCCAGTAAAAGCAACTATAACAACTCCTACGAGCAGTACTTC. Translating gives CASKSNYNNSYEQYF.

This rearrangement joins TRBV11-3 to TRBJ2-5, with 13 positions matching TRBD2. CDR1 is SGHNT, CDR2 YENEEA, per germline. J lost 0 bases, V lost 5 bases, and 9 bases had no gene match. There are 18 residues in the CDR3. CDR3 DNA sequence: TGTGCCAGCAGCCGAGGTTCACTAGCGGGAGGGAACCAAGAGACCCAGTACTTC. This encodes CASSRGSLAGGNQETQYF.

The V call is TRBV6-5, the J call TRBJ1-2; 8 bases match TRBD1. This CDR3 region has 14 residues. Losses at the gene ends were 6 bases for V and 2 bases for J; bases not matched to a gene: 5. Germline V CDR1 and CDR2: MNHEY, SVGAGI. This CDR3 is CASSLRQGNYGYTF. CDR3 sequence (DNA): TGTGCCAGCAGCCTAAGACAGGGGAACTATGGCTACACCTTC.

This clone was seen once. DNA of the CDR3: TGCGCCAGCAGCCACGGACAGGGCGTGTCCTACGAGCAGTACTTC. It encodes CASSHGQGVSYEQYF. This chain uses TRBV4-1 with TRBJ2-7; 8 positions match TRBD1. Looked up from germline, CDR1 is MGHRA and CDR2 is YSYEKL. Trimming cost V 3 bases and J 1 base; bases outside gene matches: 5. The length of the CDR3 is 15 residues.

The chain uses TRBV19 and TRBJ2-2; TRBD2 might be the D (6 bases). Germline V gives CDR1 LNHDA, CDR2 SQIVND (reference sequence). V lost 6 bases to trimming and J lost 1 base, with 15 bases between them. The CDR3 is 16 amino acids. CDR3 sequence: CASSSSGTVNTGELFF. CDR3 in DNA: TGTGCCAGTAGCTCCTCCGGGACTGTGAACACCGGGGAGCTGTTTTTT. Combining the CDR3 with reference TRBV19 and TRBJ2-2 gives the whole variable domain DGGITQSPKYLFRKEGQNVTLSCEQNLNHDAMYWYRQDPGQGLRLIYYSQIVNDFQKGDIAEGYSVSREKKESFPLTVTSAQKNPTAFYLCASSSSGTVNTGELFFGEGSRLTVL.

The chain uses TRBV4-1 and TRBJ1-2, with D perhaps TRBD1 (6 bases). This CDR3 has 15 residues. The germline V gene has CDR1 MGHRA and CDR2 YSYEKL. Trimming removed 2 bases from V and 1 base from J, with 11 bases in between. CDR3 coding DNA: TGCGCCAGCAGCCAACGGGACAATTTTAACTATGGCTACACCTTC. Its protein is CASSQRDNFNYGYTF.

The V gene is TRBV5-5, the J gene TRBJ2-1; perhaps TRBD1 as D (5 bases). In germline, CDR1 is SGHKS, CDR2 YYEKEE (reference sequence). The CDR3 sequence is 17 residues long. Trimming pared 4 bases from V and 4 bases from J, leaving 21 bases between. In DNA, the CDR3 is TGTGCCAGCAGCCGTGGGTCAGGGCTGTCACCTTACAATGAGCAGTTCTTC. Amino acid sequence: CASSRGSGLSPYNEQFF.

The rearrangement joins TRBV9 to TRBJ1-4; D uncertain. The V gene lost 1 base and the J gene lost 8 bases, with 12 bases spanning the gap. This CDR3 has 14 residues. From germline, CDR1 is SGDLS and CDR2 YYNGEE. CDR3 region: CASSVRAGGEKLFF. CDR3 DNA: TGTGCCAGCAGCGTAAGGGCAGGAGGGGAAAAACTGTTTTTT.

This clone was recorded once. The chain joins TRBV4-3 to TRBJ2-7; 8 positions match TRBD2. This CDR3 has 16 amino acids. V was pared by 0 bases and J by 6 bases, with 10 bases of the junction left unmatched. CDR1 and CDR2 from the germline V gene are LGHNA and YSLEER. The CDR3 sequence: CASSQDLGSGSSEQYF. The DNA for the CDR3 is TGCGCCAGCAGCCAAGATCTAGGGAGCGGGAGCTCCGAGCAGTACTTC.

The J gene is TRBJ2-7, the V gene TRBV15; 7 bases match TRBD2. CDR1 is LNHNV, CDR2 YYDKDF, per germline (reference sequence). V lost 5 bases to trimming and J lost 4 bases; unmatched junction nucleotides: 5. The CDR3 totals 13 residues. In DNA, the CDR3 is TGTGCCACCAGCCCCCTAGCGGAATACGAGCAGTACTTC. Translated: CATSPLAEYEQYF.

The chain carries TRBV6-4 and TRBJ2-1, with TRBD2 matching 12 bases. Germline V gene lookup returns CDR1 MRHNA and CDR2 SNTAGT. After removal of 2 bases from V and 3 bases from J, the junction contained 8 bases not matched to a gene. The CDR3 contains 18 residues. The CDR3 sequence is CASSDQPGLAGRYNEQFF. For the CDR3, the DNA is TGTGCCAGCAGTGACCAGCCTGGACTAGCGGGACGCTACAATGAGCAGTTCTTC.

This chain joins TRBV15 and TRBJ2-7; D may be TRBD2 (7 bases). The CDR3 has 16 amino acids. Germline V gives CDR1 LNHNV, CDR2 YYDKDF (reference sequence). V gave up 0 bases and J gave up 0 bases, with 12 bases separating them. This CDR3 is CATSRDRGASSYEQYF. The CDR3 DNA reads TGTGCCACCAGCAGAGACCGGGGGGCCAGCTCCTACGAGCAGTACTTC.

Note on this clone: The junction shows a germline mismatch at one end, possibly a read error. The chain uses TRBV5-4 and TRBJ2-7, with D possibly being TRBD2 (6 bases). The V gene's germline CDR1 is SGHNT and CDR2 YYREEE (reference sequence). This CDR3 spans 13 amino acids. CDR3 bases: TGTGCCAGCAGCTTGGGGTCGCGGGGCGGAGAGAACTTC. Amino acids: CASSLGSRGGENF.

This clone showed up just a few times. V is TRBV10-3 and J is TRBJ1-5, with D possibly TRBD1 on 6 matching bases. The CDR3 sequence is 16 residues long. V was cut by 0 bases and J by 4 bases, with 13 bases left in between. The germline CDR1 and CDR2 sequences are ENHRY and SYGVKD. CDR3 residues: CAISESGRGQNQPQHF. CDR3 coding DNA: TGTGCCATCAGTGAGTCGGGTAGGGGACAAAATCAGCCCCAGCATTTT.

The rearrangement uses TRBV13 and TRBJ1-2; D unresolved. Trimming stripped 6 bases from V and 5 bases from J, with 10 bases between. In germline, CDR1 is PRHDT, CDR2 FYEKMQ (reference sequence). The CDR3 length is 12 residues. The CDR3 nucleotides read TGTGCCAGCAGTTTTGCGGGATATGGCTACACCTTC. Translated, it gives CASSFAGYGYTF. The full variable domain, rest sourced from reference TRBV13 and TRBJ1-2, is AAGVIQSPRHLIKEKRETATLKCYPIPRHDTVYWYQQGPGQDPQFLISFYEKMQSDKGSIPDRFSAQQFSDYHSELNMSSLELGDSALYFCASSFAGYGYTFGSGTRLTVV.

The sample holds a few counts of this clone. This chain joins TRBV27 and TRBJ2-2, with D possibly being TRBD1 (5 bases). CDR1 is MNHEY, CDR2 SMNVEV, per germline (reference sequence). The CDR3 is made up of 14 amino acids. V lost 3 bases, J lost 4 bases, and 9 bases lay in between. In DNA form, the CDR3 reads TGTGCCAGCAGTTTCCCAGGGTCCACCGGGGAGCTGTTTTTT. It is translated as CASSFPGSTGELFF.